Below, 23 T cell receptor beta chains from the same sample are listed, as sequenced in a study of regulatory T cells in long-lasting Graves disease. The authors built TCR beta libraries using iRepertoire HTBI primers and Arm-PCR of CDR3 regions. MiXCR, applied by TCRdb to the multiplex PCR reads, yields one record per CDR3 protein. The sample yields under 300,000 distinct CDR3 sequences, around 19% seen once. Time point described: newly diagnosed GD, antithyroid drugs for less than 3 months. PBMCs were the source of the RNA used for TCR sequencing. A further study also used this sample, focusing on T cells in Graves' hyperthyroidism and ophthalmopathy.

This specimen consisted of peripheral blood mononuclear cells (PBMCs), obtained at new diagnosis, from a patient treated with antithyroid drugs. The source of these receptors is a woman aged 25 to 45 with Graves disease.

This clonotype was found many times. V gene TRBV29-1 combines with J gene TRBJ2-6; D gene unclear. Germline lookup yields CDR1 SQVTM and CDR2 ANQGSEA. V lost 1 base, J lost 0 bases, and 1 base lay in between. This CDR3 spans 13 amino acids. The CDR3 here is CSVEGSGANVLTF. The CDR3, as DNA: TGCAGCGTTGAAGGCTCTGGGGCCAACGTCCTGACTTTC.

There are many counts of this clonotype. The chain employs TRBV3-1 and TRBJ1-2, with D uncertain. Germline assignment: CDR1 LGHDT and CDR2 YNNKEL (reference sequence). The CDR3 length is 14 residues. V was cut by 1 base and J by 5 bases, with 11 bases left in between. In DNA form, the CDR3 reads TGTGCCAGCAGCCAAGCTTTCAGTAAATATGGCTACACCTTC. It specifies CASSQAFSKYGYTF.

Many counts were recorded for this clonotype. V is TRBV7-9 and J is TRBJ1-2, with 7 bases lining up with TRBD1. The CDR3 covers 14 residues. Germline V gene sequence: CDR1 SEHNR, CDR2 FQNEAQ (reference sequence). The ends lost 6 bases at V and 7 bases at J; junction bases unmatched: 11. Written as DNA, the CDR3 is TGTGCCAGCAGTTTCGCGACAGGGCGGAGTGGCTACACCTTC. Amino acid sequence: CASSFATGRSGYTF.

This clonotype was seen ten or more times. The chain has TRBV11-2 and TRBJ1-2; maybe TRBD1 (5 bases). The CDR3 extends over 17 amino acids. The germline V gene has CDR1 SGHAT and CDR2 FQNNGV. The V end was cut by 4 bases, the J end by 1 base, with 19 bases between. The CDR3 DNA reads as TGTGCCAGCAGCTATTATTCCCGGGACCTTCTTAACTATGGCTACACCTTC. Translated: CASSYYSRDLLNYGYTF.

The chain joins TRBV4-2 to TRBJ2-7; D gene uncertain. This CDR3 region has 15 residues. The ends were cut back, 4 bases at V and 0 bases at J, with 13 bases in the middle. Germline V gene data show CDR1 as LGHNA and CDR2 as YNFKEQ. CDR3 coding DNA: TGTGCCAGCAGCCTCGGACCTGTGAGCTCCTACGAGCAGTACTTC. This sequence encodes CASSLGPVSSYEQYF.

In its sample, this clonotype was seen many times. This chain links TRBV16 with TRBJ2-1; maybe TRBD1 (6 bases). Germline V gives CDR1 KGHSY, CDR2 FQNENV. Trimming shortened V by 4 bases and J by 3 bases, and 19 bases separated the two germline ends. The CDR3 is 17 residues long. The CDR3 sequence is CASSRTANSNLYNEQFF. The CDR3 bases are TGTGCCAGCAGCCGGACAGCAAATTCCAACCTCTACAATGAGCAGTTCTTC.

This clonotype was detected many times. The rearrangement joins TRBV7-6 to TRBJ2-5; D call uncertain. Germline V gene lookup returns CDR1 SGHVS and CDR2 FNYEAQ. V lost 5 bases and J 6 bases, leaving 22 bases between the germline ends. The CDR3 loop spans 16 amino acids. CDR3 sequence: CASSPEPASRLKTQYF. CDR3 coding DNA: TGTGCCAGCAGCCCAGAACCCGCTAGTAGGCTCAAGACCCAGTACTTC.

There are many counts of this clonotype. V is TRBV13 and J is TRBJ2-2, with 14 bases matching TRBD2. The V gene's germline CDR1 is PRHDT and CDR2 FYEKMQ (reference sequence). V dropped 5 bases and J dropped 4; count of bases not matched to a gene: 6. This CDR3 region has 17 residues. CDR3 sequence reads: CASSTRTSGGFTGELFF. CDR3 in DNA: TGTGCCAGCAGCACGAGGACTAGCGGGGGGTTCACCGGGGAGCTGTTTTTT.

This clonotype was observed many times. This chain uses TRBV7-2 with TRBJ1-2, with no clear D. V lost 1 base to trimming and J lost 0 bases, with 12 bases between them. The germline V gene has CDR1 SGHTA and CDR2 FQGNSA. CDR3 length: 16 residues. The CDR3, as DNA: TGTGCCAGCAGCTTAGGCCAGATAATACCTAACTATGGCTACACCTTC. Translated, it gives CASSLGQIIPNYGYTF.

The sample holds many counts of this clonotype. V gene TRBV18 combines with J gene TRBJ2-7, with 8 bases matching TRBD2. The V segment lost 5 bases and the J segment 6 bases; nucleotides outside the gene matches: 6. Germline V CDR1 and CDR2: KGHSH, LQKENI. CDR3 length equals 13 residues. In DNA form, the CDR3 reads TGTGCCAGCTCAACGGGGGGGGGCCTCGAGCAGTACTTC. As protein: CASSTGGGLEQYF.

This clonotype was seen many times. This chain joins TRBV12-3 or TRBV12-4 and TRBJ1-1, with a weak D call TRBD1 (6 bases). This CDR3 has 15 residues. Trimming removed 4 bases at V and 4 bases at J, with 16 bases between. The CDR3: CASSSTSQGLTEAFF. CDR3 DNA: TGTGCCAGCAGTTCCACTTCTCAGGGGCTCACTGAAGCTTTCTTT.

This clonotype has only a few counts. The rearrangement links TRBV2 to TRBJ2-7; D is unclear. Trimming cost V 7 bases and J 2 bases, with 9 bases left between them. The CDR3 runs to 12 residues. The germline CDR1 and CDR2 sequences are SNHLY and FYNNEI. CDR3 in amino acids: CASIGRAYEQYF. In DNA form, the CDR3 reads TGTGCCAGCATCGGTCGAGCCTACGAGCAGTACTTC.

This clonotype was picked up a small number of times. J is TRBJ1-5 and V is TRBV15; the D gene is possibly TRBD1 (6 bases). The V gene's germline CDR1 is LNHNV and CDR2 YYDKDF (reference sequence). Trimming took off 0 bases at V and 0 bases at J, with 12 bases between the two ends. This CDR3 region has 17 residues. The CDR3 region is CATSRDEGGVSNQPQHF. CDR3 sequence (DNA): TGTGCCACCAGCAGAGATGAGGGGGGTGTTAGCAATCAGCCCCAGCATTTT.

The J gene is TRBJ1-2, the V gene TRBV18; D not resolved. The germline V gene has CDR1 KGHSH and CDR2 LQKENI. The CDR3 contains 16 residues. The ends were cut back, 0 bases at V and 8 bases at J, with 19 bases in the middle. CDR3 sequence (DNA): TGTGCCAGCTCACCACCTACGGCACGGAGTGGCCGCGGCTACACCTTC. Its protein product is CASSPPTARSGRGYTF. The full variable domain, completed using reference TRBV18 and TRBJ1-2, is NAGVMQNPRHLVRRRGQEARLRCSPMKGHSHVYWYRQLPEEGLKFMVYLQKENIIDESGMPKERFSAEFPKEGPSILRIQQVVRGDSAAYFCASSPPTARSGRGYTFGSGTRLTVV.

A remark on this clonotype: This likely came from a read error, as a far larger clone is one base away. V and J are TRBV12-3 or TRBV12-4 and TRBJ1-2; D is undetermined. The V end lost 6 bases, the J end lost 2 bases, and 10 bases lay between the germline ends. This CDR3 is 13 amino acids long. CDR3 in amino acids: CASRSQDNYGYTF. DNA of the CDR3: TGTGCCAGCAGATCTCAGGACAACTATGGCTACACCTTC.

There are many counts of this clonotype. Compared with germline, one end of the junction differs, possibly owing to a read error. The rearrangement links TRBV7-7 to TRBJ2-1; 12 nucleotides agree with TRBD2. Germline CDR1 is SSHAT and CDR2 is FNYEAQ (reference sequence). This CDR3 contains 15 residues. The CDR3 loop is CASSLGLAGYNEQFF. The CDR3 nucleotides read TGTGCTAGCAGCTTAGGACTAGCGGGGTACAATGAGCAGTTCTTC.

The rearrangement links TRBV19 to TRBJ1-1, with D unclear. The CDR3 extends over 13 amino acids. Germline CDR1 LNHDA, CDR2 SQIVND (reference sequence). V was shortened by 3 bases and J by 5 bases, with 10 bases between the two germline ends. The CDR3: CASSISGMTEAFF. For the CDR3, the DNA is TGTGCCAGTAGTATCAGCGGAATGACTGAAGCTTTCTTT.

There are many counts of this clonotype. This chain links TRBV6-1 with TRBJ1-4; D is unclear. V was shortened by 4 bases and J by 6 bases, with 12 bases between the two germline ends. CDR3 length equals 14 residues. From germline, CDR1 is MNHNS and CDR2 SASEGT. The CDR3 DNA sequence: TGTGCCAGCAGTGGACCGTCCGGGGATGAAAAACTGTTTTTT. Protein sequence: CASSGPSGDEKLFF.

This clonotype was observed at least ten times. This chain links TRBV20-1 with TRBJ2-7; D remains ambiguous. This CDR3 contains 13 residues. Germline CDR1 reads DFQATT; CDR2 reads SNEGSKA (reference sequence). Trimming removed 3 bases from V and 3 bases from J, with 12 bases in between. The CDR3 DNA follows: TGCAGTGCTAGTTCTCCTCCTAACTACGAGCAGTACTTC. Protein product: CSASSPPNYEQYF.

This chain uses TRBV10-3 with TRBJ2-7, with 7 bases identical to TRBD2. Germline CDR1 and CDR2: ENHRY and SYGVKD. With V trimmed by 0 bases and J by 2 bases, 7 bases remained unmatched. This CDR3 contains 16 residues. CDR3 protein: CAISESASGVTYEQYF. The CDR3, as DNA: TGTGCCATCAGTGAGTCCGCTAGCGGTGTAACCTACGAGCAGTACTTC.

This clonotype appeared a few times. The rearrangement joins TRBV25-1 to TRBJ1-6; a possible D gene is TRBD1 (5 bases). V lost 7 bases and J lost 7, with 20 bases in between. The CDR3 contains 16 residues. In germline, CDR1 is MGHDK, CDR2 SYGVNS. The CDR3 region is CASTRGGGTQNSPLHF. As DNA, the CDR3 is TGTGCCAGCACTCGGGGGGGAGGGACCCAGAATTCACCCCTCCACTTT.

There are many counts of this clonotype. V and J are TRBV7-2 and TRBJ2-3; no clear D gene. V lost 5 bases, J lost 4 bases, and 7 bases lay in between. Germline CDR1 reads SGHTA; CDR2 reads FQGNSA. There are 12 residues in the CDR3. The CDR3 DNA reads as TGTGCCAGCAGCCTACCTGCAGATACGCAGTATTTT. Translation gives CASSLPADTQYF.

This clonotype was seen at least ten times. The CDR3 DNA follows: TGTGCCAGCAGTTTACGGGCAGGGGGGGTGAAAGAGAACCAGCCCCAGCATTTT. This translates into CASSLRAGGVKENQPQHF. The chain uses TRBV27 and TRBJ1-5; TRBD1 matches 7 bases. Germline lookup yields CDR1 MNHEY and CDR2 SMNVEV (reference sequence). The CDR3 totals 18 residues. Unmatched junction bases numbered 17, after V lost 2 bases and J lost 7 bases.